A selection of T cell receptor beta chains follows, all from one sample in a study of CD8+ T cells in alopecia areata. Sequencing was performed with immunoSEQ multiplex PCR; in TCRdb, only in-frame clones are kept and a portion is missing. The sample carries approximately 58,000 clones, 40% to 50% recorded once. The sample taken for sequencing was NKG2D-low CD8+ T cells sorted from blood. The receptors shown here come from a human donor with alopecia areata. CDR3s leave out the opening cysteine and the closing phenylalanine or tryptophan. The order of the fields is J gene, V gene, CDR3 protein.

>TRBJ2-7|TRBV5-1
ASSFDVEGAIYEQY
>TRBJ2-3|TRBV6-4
ASSESGSGADTQY
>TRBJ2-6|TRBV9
ASSGRKDPNSGANVLT
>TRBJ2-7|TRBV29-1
SVVAGPYEQY
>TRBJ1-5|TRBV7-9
ASSRDGNQPQH
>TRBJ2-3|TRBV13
ASSSLPDSTDTRY
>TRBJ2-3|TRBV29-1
SVLGWAEGTDTQY
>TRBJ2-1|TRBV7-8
ASSFTDRNEQF
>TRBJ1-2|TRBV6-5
ASRRQGMYGYT
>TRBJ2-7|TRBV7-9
ATVRDSSYEQY
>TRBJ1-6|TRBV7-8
ASSSSTGYSSPLH
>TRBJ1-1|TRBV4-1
ASGLGQGGPEAF
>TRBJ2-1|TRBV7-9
ASRGATSSYNEQF
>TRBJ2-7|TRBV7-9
ASSLGPSYEQY
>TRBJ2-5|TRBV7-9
ASSLGGKRETQY
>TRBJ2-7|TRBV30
AWSVVEAGEQY
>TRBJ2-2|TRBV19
ASSIRPGELF